These T cell receptor beta chains were read from a single sample in a study of control samples from healthy donors and cancer patients. The repertoire was sequenced with immunoSEQ multiplex PCR; TCRdb's copy has only in-frame clones and lacks some. There are about 140,000 clones in the sample; roughly nine tenths occur only once, and about 7.1% lies in the top ten. Material: blood. The receptors were gathered from a man aged 18 to 30 in good health. The CDR3 runs from the conserved cysteine through the conserved F or W. Not every row has a clone size; where given, it reads once, few, many or a size class.

size	J	V	CDR3
.	TRBJ1-1	TRBV7-3	CASSLNEYTEAFF
.	TRBJ1-5	TRBV5-6	CASSLQGGLYSNQPQHF
.	TRBJ2-2	TRBV6-5	CASSYSPGANTGELFF
few	TRBJ1-5	TRBV6-1	CASSEAPGPDQPQHF
.	TRBJ2-2	TRBV7-9	CASSFSNTGELFF
.	TRBJ1-1	TRBV28	CASSLPTVATEAFF
once	TRBJ1-5	TRBV9	CASSPQGNSNQPQHF
.	TRBJ2-1	TRBV14	CASSQGNEQFF
.	TRBJ2-5	TRBV7-2	CASSLGGSGGETQYF
.	TRBJ2-1	TRBV9	CASSVGLLGPSNEQFF
.	TRBJ1-6	TRBV7-6	CASSSGQGLPLHF
.	TRBJ1-5	TRBV12-5	CASGYSDSSNQPQHF
.	TRBJ1-3	TRBV13	CASSLGGSGNTIYF
.	TRBJ1-5	TRBV15	CATSRNRDRVRPQHF
.	TRBJ1-1	TRBV2	CASSGLGPDF
.	TRBJ1-2	TRBV9	CASSVQAEANYGYTF
.	TRBJ2-7	TRBV4-1	CASSQLPEYEQYF
.	TRBJ1-1	TRBV28	CASSSLPGWAEAFF
.	TRBJ1-1	TRBV30	CAWSPSGGAAFF
once	TRBJ1-3	TRBV19	CASSKISGTAGNTIYF
.	TRBJ2-7	TRBV30	CAWSFGYEQYF
.	TRBJ1-5	TRBV15	CATSRDGGQPQHF
few	TRBJ2-7	TRBV4-1	CASSTRTLAYEQYF
.	TRBJ2-2	TRBV24-1	CATSDETSGGNTGELFF
.	TRBJ1-1	TRBV4-1	CATRIFSSDTEAFF
.	TRBJ1-4	TRBV28	CASSFAGGGEKLFF
.	TRBJ2-7	TRBV19	CASSIGATSGYEQYF
once	TRBJ2-3	TRBV7-2	CASSFFRGRTDTQYF
.	TRBJ1-2	TRBV5-4	CASSFDVINYGYTF
.	TRBJ2-2	TRBV18	CASSPLGGGQSTGELFF
.	TRBJ2-3	TRBV14	CASSPNMAGPSDTQYF
.	TRBJ2-2	TRBV28	CASSFPRGLGELFF
.	TRBJ2-5	TRBV7-9	CASSQLAGGLKETQYF
once	TRBJ1-2	TRBV6-2/TRBV6-3	CASSWAGVVSERYTF
.	TRBJ2-3	TRBV14	CASSPGTDTQYF
.	TRBJ2-1	TRBV6-2/TRBV6-3	CASSPPVGGNNEQFF
few	TRBJ2-7	TRBV19	CASSINRGSYEQYF
.	TRBJ2-3	TRBV10-3	CAISESAQGVLDTQYF
once	TRBJ2-7	TRBV11-2	CASSPPRGGVYEQYF
.	TRBJ1-5	TRBV6-2/TRBV6-3	CASSFGQAAGRGQPQHF
.	TRBJ2-1	TRBV5-4	CASRIGGSSYNEQFF
.	TRBJ1-3	TRBV19	CASSEAYSGNTIYF
.	TRBJ2-1	TRBV18	CASSGGTTNNEQFF
.	TRBJ1-2	TRBV28	CASTDRNYGYTF
.	TRBJ1-4	TRBV3-1/TRBV3-2	CASSQRPGFGKLFF
.	TRBJ2-3	TRBV7-3	CASSLLGRTDTQYF
.	TRBJ2-3	TRBV5-1	CASSWTSPTDTQYF
.	TRBJ1-2	TRBV20-1	CSASQGVDYGYTF